This T cell receptor delta chain was identified in a study of gamma-delta chains in newborns, infants, children. V shed 1 base, J shed 4 bases, and the junction held 18 bases outside the gene matches. In germline, CDR1 is TSWWSYY, CDR2 QGS. This CDR3 comprises 19 residues. TCRdb called clones anew from the reads with CATT. The sample comprises around 11,000 delta-chain clones, 3.5% of which are singletons, and around 8.6% rests with the top ten. Material for sequencing was blood. The origin of this receptor is a child who was a newborn, infant or young child, either healthy, febrile or measles-vaccinated (not recorded which). This chain joins TRDV1 and TRDJ1; 7 bases match TRDD3. This CDR3 reads CALGEPPFTIAWGVDKLIF. CDR3 nucleotide sequence: TGTGCTCTTGGGGAACCCCCATTCACAATCGCCTGGGGGGTCGATAAACTCATCTTT.